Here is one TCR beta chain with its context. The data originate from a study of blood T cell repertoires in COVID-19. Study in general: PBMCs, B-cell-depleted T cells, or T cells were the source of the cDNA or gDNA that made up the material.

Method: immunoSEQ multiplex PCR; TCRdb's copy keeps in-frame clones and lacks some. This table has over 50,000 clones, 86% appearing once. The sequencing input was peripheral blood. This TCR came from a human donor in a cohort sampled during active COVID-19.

The CDR3 bases are TGTGCCAGCAGCTTTGCGGGCTCCTACGAGCAGTACTTC. Amino acids: CASSFAGSYEQYF. The chain carries TRBV5-6 and TRBJ2-7, with D possibly TRBD2 on 5 matching bases. The V gene's germline CDR1 is SGHDT and CDR2 YYEEEE. CDR3 size: 13 residues. With 2 bases removed from V and 0 bases from J, the gap between germline ends came to 6 bases.